The clone carrying this T cell receptor beta chain was observed a handful of times. These data originate in a study of blood T cell repertoires in COVID-19. Across the study: Specimens from acute and convalescent COVID-19 originated in the United States, Italy and Spain. Nucleic acid was either cDNA or gDNA, and it came from T cells, B-cell-depleted T cells, or PBMCs.

Study processing details: Scientists estimated how many nucleated cells there were by amplifying reference gene primers. Sequencing was performed with immunoSEQ multiplex PCR; in TCRdb, only in-frame clones are kept and a portion is missing. The V and J calls and clone size come from that table; D and trimming were worked out from the DNA. The sample records about 160,000 clones, 70% to 90% being singletons. With V trimmed by 0 bases and J by 3 bases, 1 base remained unmatched. CDR3 length: 14 amino acids. Germline V gene data show CDR1 as MNHNY and CDR2 as SVGAGI (reference sequence). This sequence was found in a man aged 60 to 69 who had recovered from COVID-19. Material for sequencing was peripheral blood. The chain couples TRBV6-6 to TRBJ1-2, with 7 bases aligning to TRBD1. CDR3 bases: TGTGCCAGCAGTTACTCGGGGACAGACTATGGCTACACCTTC. It is translated as CASSYSGTDYGYTF.